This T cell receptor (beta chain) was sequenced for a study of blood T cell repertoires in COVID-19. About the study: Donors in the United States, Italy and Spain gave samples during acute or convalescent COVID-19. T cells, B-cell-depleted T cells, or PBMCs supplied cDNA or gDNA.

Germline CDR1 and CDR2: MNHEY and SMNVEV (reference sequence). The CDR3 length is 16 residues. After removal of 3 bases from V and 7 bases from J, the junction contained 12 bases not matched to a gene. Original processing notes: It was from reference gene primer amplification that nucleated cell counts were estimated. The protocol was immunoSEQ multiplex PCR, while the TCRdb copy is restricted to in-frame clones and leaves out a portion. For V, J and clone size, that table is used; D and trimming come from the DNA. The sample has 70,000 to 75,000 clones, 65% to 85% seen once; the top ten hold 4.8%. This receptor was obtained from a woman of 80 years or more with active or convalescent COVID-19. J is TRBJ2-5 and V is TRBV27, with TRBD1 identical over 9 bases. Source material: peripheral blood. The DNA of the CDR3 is TGTGCCAGCAGTTTCCTGGGACAGGGAGGTGTGGGGACCCAGTACTTC. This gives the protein CASSFLGQGGVGTQYF.